A selection of T cell receptor beta chains follows, all from one sample in a study of OX40 agonist ivuxolimab in advanced cancers. TCRdb's table, derived via immunoSEQ multiplex PCR, lists solely in-frame clones and lacks some. The table lists 75,000 to 100,000 clones, about 86% of them singletons, with roughly 5% in the top ten. This specimen consisted of CD4+ or CD8+ T cells sorted from blood, obtained in a trial of the OX40 agonist ivuxolimab. The receptors come from an adult with an advanced solid tumor such as melanoma, head and neck, liver or kidney cancer. The CDR3 runs from the conserved cysteine through the conserved F or W. A D gene is named only where the DNA matches it firmly.

j_gene	d_gene	len	v_gene	CDR3aa
TRBJ2-7	TRBD2	16	TRBV9	CASSVGGRAGAYEQYF
TRBJ2-7	TRBD2	15	TRBV19	CASSFGLADSYEQYF
TRBJ1-6	-	13	TRBV7-3	CASSRDHNSPLHF
TRBJ1-4	TRBD1	14	TRBV30	CAWSTAGGYEKLFF
TRBJ1-2	-	15	TRBV7-9	CASSLNPASNYGYTF
TRBJ2-2	-	14	TRBV5-1	CASSFSLNTGELFF
TRBJ2-1	TRBD2	17	TRBV7-8	CASSQGGSGGPYNEQFF
TRBJ2-7	-	13	TRBV27	CASSSPGRYEQYF
TRBJ1-5	-	16	TRBV4-1	CASSQDFGVLNQPQHF
TRBJ2-7	-	13	TRBV6-1	CASRSGLRYEQYF
TRBJ2-7	-	13	TRBV7-6	CASSKGHTYEQYF
TRBJ2-1	TRBD2	18	TRBV27	CASSTVGLAGGSGNEQFF
TRBJ2-3	TRBD2	16	TRBV7-9	CASSLGSGLAGGQVYF
TRBJ2-6	-	15	TRBV14	CASSQDLVGANVLTF